This T cell receptor (beta chain) is drawn from a study of graft-versus-host responses after intestinal transplantation (dated by TCRdb to 2020 to 2022). Looking at the study overall: The transplants that recipients got were multivisceral, liver-intestinal, or isolated intestinal. Every recipient was given anti-thymocyte globulin induction, followed by around three years of maintenance tacrolimus and steroids. After intestinal transplantation, graft-versus-host and host-versus-graft alloreactive T cell clones were followed in the graft, circulation and bone marrow using bulk TCR-beta CDR3 sequencing. To identify alloreactive clones, pre-transplant mixed lymphocyte reaction products were sequenced and then compared with unstimulated pre-transplant donor and recipient T cells. The cohort enrolled some 24 intestinal transplant recipients, one of whom was a retransplant, and a few patients without pretransplant specimens were excluded. Donor T cell macrochimerism was defined as a peak of at least 4% donor T cells among recipient peripheral blood mononuclear cells. Rather than going through the commercial service, samples from a few later patients were sequenced in-house on an Illumina MiSeq and processed with MiXCR. Summary of the overall study and its limitations: Early after transplant, peak levels of circulating GvH clones were associated with declines in HvG clones. GvH clones were detected in recipient bone marrow, and some of these GvH clones were observed earlier in ileal mucosa or blood, consistent with an intestinal mucosal origin. High GvH to HvG T cell clonal ratios were observed in the allografts of patients with donor T cell macrochimerism. Conclusions were limited by the relatively low number and heterogeneity of intestinal transplant patients.

Comment on this clone: The antigen this receptor binds is unknown. Qualities for individual bases were not recorded, and no much larger clone is one base off.

The time point label, as the study defines it: cells obtained before transplantation from donor or recipient. CD3+CD4+ and CD3+CD8+ populations were FACS-sorted from unstimulated pre-transplant donor and recipient cells taken from spleen or lymph nodes. Receptor libraries were prepared by the immunoSEQ multiplex PCR assay. For most patients, genomic DNA was isolated using the Qiagen DNeasy Blood and Tissue Kit and was shipped frozen to Adaptive Biotechnologies for TCR sequencing. Adaptive Biotechnologies carried out high-throughput TCR-beta CDR3 sequencing of genomic DNA for most patients. Processing in the source paper ran as follows. Adaptive's ImmunoSEQ software was the source of the TCR sequencing data for 15 to 20 patients, while three other patients were processed with MiXCR and VDJtools. CD4 versus CD8 sorting errors were corrected by removing sequences found in both subsets at a frequency ratio below 5:1. CDR3 nucleotide sequences shared between donor and recipient were removed because the origin of such sequences could not be assigned. To be classed as alloreactive, a clone needed at least 2-fold expansion over unstimulated cells and a minimum CFSE-low frequency of 0.002% (template counts) or 0.001% (read counts). Mappable clones were those detected in sequenced pre-transplant spleen, lymph node, or MLR CFSE-low populations of the donor or recipient. Cumulative frequency of alloreactive clones was calculated as a percentage of all sequences weighted by copy number. As stored in TCRdb, this immuneACCESS dataset retains in-frame rearrangements with V and J assigned. A fraction of the clones does not appear; measured against another copy, unresolved V genes explain less than half of the discrepancy, and the remainder lacks a known reason. The DNA gave D and trimming, while V, J and clone size come from that table. This sample gives 100,000 or so clones in total; roughly 84% of them show up just once. More than 0.75% of the sample is in the top ten clones.

This sequence originates from a human donor who was the organ donor for an intestinal transplant. Specimen: unstimulated CD4+ T cells sorted from spleen or lymph node cells, collected before transplant.

The CDR3 protein: CASSLSPGGPGNEQFF. In nucleotide form, the sequence is TGCGCCAGCAGCTTGTCCCCGGGGGGGCCGGGCAATGAGCAGTTCTTC. Here the chain combines TRBV5-1 and TRBJ2-1; 8 middle bases align to TRBD2. Germline trimming: 1 base from V, 6 bases from J; junction bases outside gene matches: 9. The germline V gene encodes CDR1 SGHRS and CDR2 YFSETQ. Counted from cysteine to phenylalanine, this CDR3 has 16 amino acids. Only the CDR3 part of the read is kept: 48 bases, read in frame from the first base.